These 12 T cell receptor beta chains came from one sample sequenced in a study of shared clonotypes between healthy human individuals. Terminally differentiated effector memory CD45RA+ cells were excluded by CCR7 positive selection of CD45RO-negative cells. Assay used: immunoSEQ multiplex PCR; TCRdb lists only in-frame clones, some missing. The sample comprises about 2 million clones, about 95% of which are singletons, and 1.1% rests with the top ten. The sample was naive CD8+ T cells sorted from blood. Receptors were obtained from a man in his late teens or twenties in good health.

The CDR3: CASSGGTGLSYEQYF. CDR3 nucleotide sequence: TGTGCCAGCAGCGGGGGGACAGGGCTCTCCTACGAGCAGTACTTC. J is TRBJ2-7 and V is TRBV5-4; TRBD1 matches at 9 bases. Germline CDR1 reads SGHNT; CDR2 reads YYREEE (reference sequence). Germline trimming cut 4 bases from V and 0 bases from J; bases unmatched to any gene: 5. There are 15 residues in the CDR3.

The V gene is TRBV9, the J gene TRBJ1-1; no clear D. The germline V and J ends were trimmed by 4 bases and 1 base, with 8 bases remaining between them. Germline V CDR1 and CDR2: SGDLS, YYNGEE. This CDR3 is built from 13 residues. CDR3: CASSPQKNTEAFF. In nucleotides, the CDR3 is TGTGCCAGCAGCCCCCAAAAGAACACTGAAGCTTTCTTT.

The genes are TRBV23-1 and TRBJ2-5; D might be TRBD1 (5 bases). TRBV23-1 is sorted into the ORF group, with uncertain function. Trimming removed 9 bases at V and 2 bases at J, with 10 bases between. CDR3 size: 12 residues. The CDR3 loop reads CARGAEQETQYF. CDR3 nucleotide sequence: TGCGCCAGAGGGGCAGAGCAAGAGACCCAGTACTTC.

The V gene is TRBV5-1, the J gene TRBJ2-7, with 8 positions matching TRBD1. From germline, CDR1 is SGHRS and CDR2 YFSETQ. The V segment lost 1 base and the J segment 6 bases; nucleotides outside the gene matches: 9. The CDR3 is 15 residues long. The CDR3 is CASSLTGQGIGEQYF. The CDR3 nucleotides read TGCGCCAGCAGCTTGACCGGACAGGGAATAGGCGAGCAGTACTTC.

Regarding this clone: Other DNA sequences of this sample code for an identical CDR3. This chain connects TRBV7-9 to TRBJ2-7; D tentatively reads TRBD1 or TRBD2 (5 bases each). The germline CDR1 and CDR2 sequences are SEHNR and FQNEAQ (reference sequence). This CDR3 is 13 amino acids long. Trimming took 5 bases from V and 3 from J, leaving 11 bases between them. The CDR3 DNA is TGTGCCAGCAGCCCTTCTGGGGGCTACGAGCAGTACTTC. Translation gives CASSPSGGYEQYF.

The J gene is TRBJ2-7, the V gene TRBV7-9; D perhaps matches TRBD1 (6 bases). The V end lost 5 bases, the J end lost 2 bases, and 7 bases lay between the germline ends. The CDR3 spans 12 residues. Germline V gene sequence: CDR1 SEHNR, CDR2 FQNEAQ (reference sequence). The CDR3 DNA sequence: TGTGCCAGCAGCCGGGACACCTACGAGCAGTACTTC. Its protein product is CASSRDTYEQYF.

This chain joins TRBV9 and TRBJ1-4; 7 bases are shared with TRBD1. Germline V CDR1 and CDR2: SGDLS, YYNGEE. Trimming took 4 bases from V and 4 from J; bases not matched to a gene: 7. This CDR3 has 15 amino acids. The CDR3 sequence: CASSPHRGYNEKLFF. CDR3 sequence (DNA): TGTGCCAGCAGCCCCCACAGGGGATATAATGAAAAACTGTTTTTT.

This rearrangement joins TRBV4-3 to TRBJ2-3, with no clear D. V was clipped by 4 bases and J by 6 bases, with 20 bases between them. CDR1 and CDR2 (germline): LGHNA, YSLEER. This CDR3 contains 16 residues. CDR3 sequence (DNA): TGCGCCAGCAGCCCCGGGTGGCTCACCACCTTTGATACGCAGTATTTT. This sequence encodes CASSPGWLTTFDTQYF.

The gene calls are TRBV25-1 and TRBJ1-2; D ambiguous. Germline-derived CDR1 and CDR2 are MGHDK and SYGVNS. V lost 8 bases to trimming and J lost 2 bases, with 12 bases between them. The CDR3 has 13 amino acids. CDR3 in DNA: TGTGCCAGCTCTGCAACATTGAACTATGGCTACACCTTC. Translated, it gives CASSATLNYGYTF.

This clone turned up a few times. The J gene is TRBJ2-3, the V gene TRBV28; 11 bases align to TRBD2. The CDR3 spans 16 residues. V shed 5 bases and J 2 bases; nucleotides not matched to a gene: 6. Per the germline V gene, CDR1 is MDHEN and CDR2 is SYDVKM. The CDR3, as DNA: TGTGCCAGCAGTCGCGTAGCGGGGGGGTTCACAGATACGCAGTATTTT. This sequence encodes CASSRVAGGFTDTQYF.

The chain carries TRBV7-2 and TRBJ1-1; a weak D match, TRBD1 (5 bases). The CDR3 has 15 amino acids. The V and J ends lost 0 bases and 4 bases respectively, with 12 bases between them. Germline CDR1 and CDR2: SGHTA and FQGNSA. This CDR3 is CASSLARFGGTEAFF. The CDR3 DNA follows: TGTGCCAGCAGCTTAGCGCGATTTGGGGGCACTGAAGCTTTCTTT.

The chain links TRBV5-4 to TRBJ2-7, with TRBD2 as a possible D gene (5 bases). The CDR3 contains 14 residues. Germline-derived CDR1 and CDR2 are SGHNT and YYREEE (reference sequence). With 0 bases removed from V and 2 bases from J, the gap between germline ends came to 9 bases. CDR3 amino acids: CASSLGTHAYEQYF. The CDR3 region has the DNA TGTGCCAGCAGCTTGGGGACTCACGCCTACGAGCAGTACTTC.